The TCR beta chain under discussion was sequenced for a study of CXCR3-negative and CXCR3-positive naive CD8 T cells. Study-wide context: Each library gave roughly 1.4 +/- 0.3 million of around 140 million TRB reads. The study's findings and limits: In cryopreserved cells, CXCR3 expression partially decreased, and fresh PBMCs were used in most assays. TRB CDR3 hydrophobicity was greater in CXCR3-positive naive cells than in CXCR3-negative naive cells.

A word on this clonotype: Its specificity is unknown.

Among CD8+ T cells, naive ones were CD45RO-CCR7+CD27+CD95-. UMI-labeled TRB cDNA libraries were prepared by 5' RACE. TCRdb reprocessed the 5' RACE reads and reports one entry per CDR3 protein, with no DNA. The sample totals approximately 96,000 distinct CDR3 sequences; its top ten clones hold about 1%. The CDR3 is 17 residues long. Germline V gene lookup returns CDR1 LNHNV and CDR2 YYDKDF (reference sequence). The sequence was obtained from a human donor in good health. Some clones in this sample may be carry-over from other donors' samples. This chain connects TRBV15 to TRBJ2-7; the D gene TCRdb calls, TRBD1, cannot be checked with no DNA. The sample consisted of naive CXCR3+ CD8+ T cells from blood. The subset: CD45RO-CCR7+CD27+CD95- naive CD8+ T cells expressing CXCR3 (TNR3+). The CDR3 spells CATSRDRARGASYEQYF.